This TCR beta chain was retrieved from a study of blood T cells in healthy people across ages. The CDR3 spans 16 residues. The V gene's germline CDR1 is PRHDT and CDR2 FYEKMQ (reference sequence). The ends were cut back, 5 bases at V and 3 bases at J, with 20 bases in the middle. General study points: Donor CMV status, an unknown factor, possibly confounded changes in expanded clonotypes. Age showed a roughly linear inverse relationship with TCR beta diversity per million T cells.

Sample-barcoded 5' priming and a J-beta primer mix drove a second PCR of 7 to 11 cycles. MiXCR, run by TCRdb on the 5' RACE reads, gives a single entry per CDR3 protein. The sample includes 1.8 million or so distinct CDR3 sequences, about 39% of them seen just once. In regard to this clonotype: As yet, its antigen is unknown.

All donors came from Russia, were Caucasian and healthy, and spanned ages about 6 to 100. Samples had at least 7 million PBMCs isolated from them. The origin of this receptor is a human donor in good health. The rearrangement uses TRBV13 and TRBJ2-7; D ambiguous. Sequencing was carried out using blood. The CDR3 region has the DNA TGTGCCAGCAGCCCCTCCCTGAGTTGGCATGGCTACGAGCAGTACTTC. Translated: CASSPSLSWHGYEQYF.